This T cell receptor beta chain was captured in a study of CD8 T cells in ankylosing spondylitis. General study findings and limits: Within ankylosing spondylitis blood, a TCR beta motif made up of roughly eight highly homologous variants appeared to be characteristic. Reported data indicate significant enrichment of disease-linked clones within matched ankylosing spondylitis synovial fluid. A CD8+ phenotype characterized the disease-linked clones, which were relatively rare in peripheral blood. Some motif variants had been reported before (in reactive arthritis synovial fluid and blood).

This CDR3 has 15 amino acids. Trimming took 5 bases from V and 0 from J, leaving 13 bases between them. Making the TCR beta libraries involved quantitative 5'-RACE with molecular barcodes. Each CDR3 protein is one row after TCRdb ran MiXCR on the 5' RACE reads. The sample shows about 440,000 distinct CDR3 sequences, about a sixth of them seen only once. On this clonotype itself: Its antigen is not known.

The receptor was isolated from a male donor with ankylosing spondylitis. Sequencing used blood, either unsorted or a sorted T cell fraction (not recorded which). The chain has TRBV12-3 or TRBV12-4 and TRBJ1-1; D gene unclear. The CDR3 region has the DNA TGTGCCAGCAGTCTCGACACGGGAATGAACACTGAAGCTTTCTTT. It specifies CASSLDTGMNTEAFF.